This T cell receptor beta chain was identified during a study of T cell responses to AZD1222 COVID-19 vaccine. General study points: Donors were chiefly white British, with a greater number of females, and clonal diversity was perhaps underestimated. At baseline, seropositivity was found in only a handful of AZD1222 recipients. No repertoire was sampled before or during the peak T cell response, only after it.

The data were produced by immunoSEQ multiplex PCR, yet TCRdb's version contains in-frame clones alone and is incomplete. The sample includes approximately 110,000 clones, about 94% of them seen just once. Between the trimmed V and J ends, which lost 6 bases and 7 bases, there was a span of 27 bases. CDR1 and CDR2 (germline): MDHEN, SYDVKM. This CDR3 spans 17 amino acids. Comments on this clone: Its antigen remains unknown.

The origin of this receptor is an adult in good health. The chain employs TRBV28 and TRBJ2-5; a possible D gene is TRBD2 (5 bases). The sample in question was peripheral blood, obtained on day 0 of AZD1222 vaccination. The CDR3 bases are TGTGCCAGCAGCCCCACACTTGGGGTGGGGAGATCAGGGACCCAGTACTTC. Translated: CASSPTLGVGRSGTQYF.